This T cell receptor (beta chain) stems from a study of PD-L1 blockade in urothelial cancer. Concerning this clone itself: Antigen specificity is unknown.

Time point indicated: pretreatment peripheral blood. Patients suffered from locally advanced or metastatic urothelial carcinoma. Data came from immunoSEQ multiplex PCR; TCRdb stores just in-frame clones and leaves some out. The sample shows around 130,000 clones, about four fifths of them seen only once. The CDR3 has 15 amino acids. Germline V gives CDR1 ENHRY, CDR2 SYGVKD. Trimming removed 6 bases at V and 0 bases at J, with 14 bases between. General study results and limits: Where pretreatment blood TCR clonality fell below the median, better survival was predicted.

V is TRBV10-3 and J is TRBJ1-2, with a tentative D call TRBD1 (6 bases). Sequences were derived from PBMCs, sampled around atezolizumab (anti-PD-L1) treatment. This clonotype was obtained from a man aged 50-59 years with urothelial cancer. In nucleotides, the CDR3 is TGTGCCATCAGGGGGGGGGCAGGATCTAACTATGGCTACACCTTC. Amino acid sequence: CAIRGGAGSNYGYTF.